This TCR beta chain was identified during a study of blood T cells in healthy people across ages (dated by TCRdb to between 2015 and 2017). Study-level background: In model experiments, roughly one uniquely barcoded TCR beta cDNA molecule per two T cells was captured by template switching. Using the same blood draw, the study looked at two additional independent replicas of 1 million unique cDNA reads for two donors, one aged 18 to 29 and the other aged 80 or older. Four age groups were formed from the donors: young (average approximately 17 years), middle-aged (approximately 39), aged (roughly 56) and long-lived (roughly 88). Age-related changes in TCR beta repertoire diversity were measured in the study by deep sequencing normalized with unique cDNA molecular identifiers. To avoid experimental bias, donors of different ages were randomly spread across the sequencing lanes.

Systemically healthy Caucasian individuals from Russia, approximately 39 in total and aged roughly 6 to 100 years, were included as donors. Around 9.9 milliliters of peripheral blood were collected from each donor into EDTA-treated Vacutainer tubes. PBMCs were isolated by Ficoll-Paque density-gradient centrifugation, with at least 6 million obtained per sample. Trizol reagent was used to extract total RNA from PBMCs, with at least 6 micrograms per sample. For every donor, flow cytometry on a PBMC aliquot measured the percentage of naive CD45RAhigh/CD27high T cells. From a lookup of the germline V gene, CDR1 and CDR2 are SGHTA and FQGNSA. The CDR3 numbers 15 residues from cysteine through phenylalanine. Solely the CDR3 DNA is kept, with 45 bases framed from the first base. Deletion took 6 bases off V and 3 bases off J, with a span of 16 bases between the germline ends. Details on this clonotype: Its antigen is not yet known. Base quality data are lacking; no much larger clone is found one base away.

To prepare the library, 5' RACE was applied. The data were produced on an Illumina HiSeq 2500. A second 7 to 11 cycle PCR used a sample-barcoded 5' primer and a J-beta primer mix. A template-switch 5' adaptor carrying 12 random nucleotides introduced a unique molecular identifier onto each TCR beta cDNA molecule. Each sample yielded at least 2.5 million CDR3-containing paired-end reads. The Mint cDNA synthesis kit, primed by a TRBC-specific oligonucleotide, was used to synthesize first-strand cDNA from all RNA. All cDNA was treated with uracil-DNA glycosylase and then went through a first 18-cycle PCR with the universal primers M1SS and BC2_uni_R. The authors' pipeline ran thus. For normalization, 1 million high-quality reads were randomly selected from each sample, with every read carrying a distinct molecular identifier. Instead of being binned into consensus sequences, reads that shared molecular identifiers were thrown out. CDR3 identification, clonotype clustering and error correction used MiTCR with a Q25 quality threshold and the strictest error-elimination algorithm. A nonparametric unseen species model using Euler transformation provided a lower-bound estimate of total TCR beta diversity. TCRdb handled the public reads itself, with Q25 trimming in fastp and clone calling in MiXCR, and kept productive beta chains. Merged by CDR3 protein, the rows form single entries marked with the most common genes and DNA. These V and J calls originate from TCRdb's pipeline instead of the authors' own analysis. This sample gives around 1.7 million distinct CDR3 sequences in total; under 30% of them show up just once. The top ten hold more than 6% of the sample.

General findings and caveats noted by the study authors: Bulk unsorted PBMC profiling prevented conclusive comparison of naive and antigen-experienced compartments. Observed TCR beta diversity per million T cells fell roughly linearly with age, and a significant reduction was already apparent by age around 40. A strong correlation was found between observed TCR beta diversity and the percentage of naive T cells measured by flow cytometry. Compared with the aged group, the long-lived group had more naive CD4+ T cells, fewer expanded clones and increased TCR diversity, a pattern suggesting age selection. The CMV infection status of donors was not known, potentially confounding age-related changes in expanded clonotypes. Estimates of total diversity based on one million sequenced T cells were regarded as lower bounds and as underestimates.

Rearrangement joined TRBV7-2 to TRBJ2-3, with the D gene not confidently named. The clonotype comes from a woman in her twenties or thirties in good health. The material sequenced was blood. The DNA reads TGTGCCAGCAGTTGGAGAGTGGACGGTACAGATACGCAGTATTTT. Its translation is CASSWRVDGTDTQYF.